This TCR beta chain was captured in a study of T cells in Graves' hyperthyroidism and ophthalmopathy. This clonotype was seen only a few times. This CDR3 has 11 amino acids. Germline V gene data show CDR1 as DFQATT and CDR2 as SNEGSKA (reference sequence). V lost 4 bases and J lost 6, with 6 bases in between. Regions amplified from RNA transcripts were the TCR beta CDR3 regions. HTBI primers were used for first-round RT-PCR of the TCR CDR3. Using its own MiXCR run on the multiplex PCR reads, TCRdb lists one record per CDR3 protein. The sample has some 800,000 distinct CDR3 sequences; roughly 40% are singletons. An absence of ophthalmopathy progression within 18 months meant stable Graves' hyperthyroidism. The PBMCs were sourced from fresh peripheral blood (about 10 ml).

The V gene is TRBV20-1, the J gene TRBJ1-4, with D perhaps TRBD1 (6 bases). This sequence originates from a man aged 18 to 30 with Graves' hyperthyroidism. The sequenced sample was blood. CDR3 region: CSATGDEKLFF. Written as DNA, the CDR3 is TGCAGTGCTACAGGGGATGAAAAACTGTTTTTT.